This T cell receptor (beta chain) came from a study of a mutant IDH1 vaccine in newly diagnosed glioma. Study background: Patients underwent eight vaccinations, which took place in weeks 1, 3, 5, 7, 11, 15, 19 and 23. Vaccination was launched 4-6 weeks after radiotherapy alone, or with temozolomide cycles.

Time point defined: week 11, during vaccination. With topical imiquimod, each dose of the vaccine consisted of 300 ug of mutant IDH1 20-mer peptide. Concerning this clone: Its antigen is unknown.

TCRdb's copy holds only in-frame clones and misses some; the assay was immunoSEQ multiplex PCR. The table includes around 100,000 clones, 90% detected once. Germline-derived CDR1 and CDR2 are SQVTM and ANQGSEA. CDR3 size: 13 residues. V shed 7 bases and J shed 0 bases, with 11 bases lying between them. The sequencing used PBMCs, collected from a glioma patient whose treatment included an IDH1 peptide vaccine. This receptor was taken from a woman aged 50 to 65 with glioma. The chain has TRBV29-1 and TRBJ2-3; D might be TRBD2 (5 bases). The CDR3 spells CSGWAGSTDTQYF. CDR3 in DNA: TGCAGCGGGTGGGCGGGTAGCACAGATACGCAGTATTTT.